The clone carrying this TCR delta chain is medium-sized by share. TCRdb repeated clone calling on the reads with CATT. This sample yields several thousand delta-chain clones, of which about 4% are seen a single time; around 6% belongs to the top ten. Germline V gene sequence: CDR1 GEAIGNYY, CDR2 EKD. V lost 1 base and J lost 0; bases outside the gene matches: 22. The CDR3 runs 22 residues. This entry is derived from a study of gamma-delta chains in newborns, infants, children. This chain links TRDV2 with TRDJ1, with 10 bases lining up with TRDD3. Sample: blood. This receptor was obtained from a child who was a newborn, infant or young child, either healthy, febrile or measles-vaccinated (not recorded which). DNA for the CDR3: TGTGCCTGTGACACGTTGAGCGGGGAAAACTGGGGGATGGGTCCCTACACCGATAAACTCATCTTT. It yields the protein CACDTLSGENWGMGPYTDKLIF.